Below, 32 T cell receptor beta chains from the same sample are listed, as sequenced in a study of response to subunit inactivated influenza vaccine. MiXCR, run by TCRdb on the RT-PCR reads, gives a single entry per CDR3 protein. Of hundreds of thousands of distinct CDR3 sequences listed, around 13% are singletons. The sample consisted of PBMCs from blood, taken around two weeks before vaccination. The receptors were gathered from a man aged 45-60 years who received an inactivated influenza vaccine.

The V gene is TRBV6-2 or TRBV6-3, the J gene TRBJ2-2, with TRBD2 matching 8 bases. The CDR3 extends over 15 amino acids. V lost 2 bases, J lost 4 bases, and 3 bases stayed unmatched. CDR1 MNHEY and CDR2 SVGEGT come from the germline V gene. Here the CDR3 reads CASSYRGGLTGELFF. The CDR3 region has the DNA TGTGCCAGCAGTTACCGGGGGGGCCTCACCGGGGAGCTGTTTTTT.

This clonotype was seen only a few times. This chain uses TRBV7-9 with TRBJ1-4, with D unresolved. This CDR3 spans 15 amino acids. Germline V lookup: CDR1 SEHNR, CDR2 FQNEAQ (reference sequence). The V gene lost 1 base and the J gene lost 7 bases, with 13 bases spanning the gap. The CDR3 protein is CASSLGARSVEKLFF. CDR3 bases: TGTGCCAGCAGCTTAGGGGCCAGGTCGGTTGAAAAACTGTTTTTT.

The V call is TRBV5-1, the J call TRBJ2-2; D remains unclear. This CDR3 comprises 16 residues. Germline CDR1 and CDR2: SGHRS and YFSETQ. The ends were cut back, 0 bases at V and 0 bases at J, with 9 bases in the middle. CDR3: CASSLGRQSNTGELFF. The CDR3 DNA follows: TGCGCCAGCAGCTTGGGTCGGCAGTCGAACACCGGGGAGCTGTTTTTT.

This clonotype was found many times. The rearrangement uses TRBV20-1 and TRBJ1-2; D is unclear. CDR3 length: 15 residues. Germline CDR1 DFQATT, CDR2 SNEGSKA (reference sequence). The germline V and J ends were trimmed by 0 bases and 2 bases, with 13 bases remaining between them. The CDR3 protein is CSARDLRLENYGYTF. CDR3 DNA sequence: TGCAGTGCTAGAGATCTACGTTTGGAGAACTATGGCTACACCTTC.

Turning to this clonotype: One end of the junction fails to match germline, which may point to a read error. Written as DNA, the CDR3 is TGCTGTGCTAGAGATCGGGCGGGAGGGAACACCGGGGAGCTGTTTTTT. It specifies CCARDRAGGNTGELFF. The V call is TRBV20-1, the J call TRBJ2-2; 8 bases are shared with TRBD2. In germline, CDR1 is DFQATT, CDR2 SNEGSKA (reference sequence). The CDR3 contains 16 residues.

This clonotype has more than one count but fewer than ten. The chain uses TRBV5-1 and TRBJ2-2, with TRBD1 identical over 10 bases. The CDR3 is 15 amino acids. The germline gives CDR1 SGHRS, CDR2 YFSETQ. V shed 3 bases, J shed 6 bases, and the junction held 5 bases outside the gene matches. CDR3 DNA sequence: TGCGCCAGCAGCTACGACAGGGGGCTTGCCGGGGAGCTGTTTTTT. Residues: CASSYDRGLAGELFF.

This clonotype was recorded a few times. The rearrangement links TRBV20-1 to TRBJ1-1, with a tentative D call TRBD1 (5 bases). CDR1 is DFQATT and CDR2 is SNEGSKA in the germline V gene (reference sequence). CDR3 length: 11 amino acids. CDR3 in amino acids: CRAQGGTEAFF. Written as DNA, the CDR3 is TGCAGGGCCCAGGGAGGGACTGAAGCTTTCTTT.

Ten or more counts support this clonotype. V and J are TRBV27 and TRBJ2-2; the D gene is possibly TRBD1 (6 bases). Germline V CDR1 and CDR2: MNHEY, SMNVEV (reference sequence). The CDR3 length is 13 residues. The ends were cut back, 7 bases at V and 7 bases at J, with 13 bases in the middle. The CDR3 DNA sequence: TGTGCCAGCACTATTACAGGGAGCGGGGAGCTGTTTTTT. Encoded protein: CASTITGSGELFF.

In this sample, this clonotype turned up many times. V and J are TRBV12-3 or TRBV12-4 and TRBJ2-3; D ambiguous. The V end was cut by 6 bases, the J end by 4 bases, with 8 bases between. This CDR3 comprises 12 residues. The CDR3 spells CASSRTSDTQYF. The CDR3 DNA reads as TGTGCCAGCAGCAGGACGTCAGATACGCAGTATTTT.

The rearrangement links TRBV19 to TRBJ2-7; the D call may be TRBD1 or TRBD2 (5 bases each). The CDR3 has 13 amino acids. V was pared by 3 bases and J by 1 base, with 7 bases between. CDR1 and CDR2 from the germline V gene are LNHDA and SQIVND (reference sequence). The CDR3 DNA is TGTGCCAGTAGTATTGGGGGTTCCTACGAGCAGTACTTC. Translated: CASSIGGSYEQYF.

This chain connects TRBV6-2 or TRBV6-3 to TRBJ2-3; the D is unclear. The V gene's germline CDR1 is MNHEY and CDR2 SVGEGT. V lost 6 bases, J lost 8 bases, and 12 bases lay in between. This CDR3 is 12 amino acids long. CDR3 sequence (DNA): TGTGCCAGCAGCCACGGGTGGTTTACGCAGTATTTT. The encoded protein is CASSHGWFTQYF.

The rearrangement joins TRBV6-2 or TRBV6-3 to TRBJ2-6, with 12 nucleotides matching TRBD2. The germline CDR1 and CDR2 sequences are MNHEY and SVGEGT. The V segment lost 6 bases and the J segment 4 bases; nucleotides outside the gene matches: 13. The CDR3 runs 19 residues. This CDR3 reads CASRPLAGGYWSGANVLTF. As DNA, the CDR3 is TGTGCCAGCAGACCCCTAGCGGGAGGGTATTGGTCAGGGGCCAACGTCCTGACTTTC.

The chain carries TRBV11-2 and TRBJ2-7; D may be TRBD1 or TRBD2 (5 bases each). The V gene lost 1 base and the J gene lost 2 bases, with 12 bases spanning the gap. The CDR3 runs 15 residues. The germline gives CDR1 SGHAT, CDR2 FQNNGV. CDR3 protein: CASSLVRERPYEQYF. CDR3 bases: TGTGCCAGCAGCTTAGTCAGGGAGCGTCCCTACGAGCAGTACTTC.

This chain uses TRBV9 with TRBJ2-1; 7 nucleotides agree with TRBD1. The CDR3 extends over 16 amino acids. Germline V gives CDR1 SGDLS, CDR2 YYNGEE. J was trimmed by 0 bases and V by 4 bases; bases with no gene match: 7. Here the CDR3 DNA reads TGTGCCAGCAGCTTCGGACAGGCGAGCTCCTACAATGAGCAGTTCTTC. This encodes CASSFGQASSYNEQFF. Supplemented by reference TRBV9 and TRBJ2-1, the full variable domain reads DSGVTQTPKHLITATGQRVTLRCSPRSGDLSVYWYQQSLDQGLQFLIQYYNGEERAKGNILERFSAQQFPDLHSELNLSSLELGDSALYFCASSFGQASSYNEQFFGPGTRLTVL.

This clonotype was seen a handful of times. The rearrangement links TRBV30 to TRBJ1-5, with TRBD1 identical over 12 bases. V trimming: 1 base; J trimming: 3 bases; junction bases outside the gene matches: 10. CDR1 is GTSNPN and CDR2 is SVGIG in the germline V gene (reference sequence). The CDR3 extends over 18 amino acids. Here the CDR3 DNA reads TGTGCCTGGAGTGCCCGGGGACAGGGGGCGCCGGTCAATCAGCCCCAGCATTTT. Encoded protein: CAWSARGQGAPVNQPQHF.

CDR3 nucleotides: TGCAGTGCTAGAAACCCAGGGGGGGCCTACAATGAGCAGTTCTTC. It encodes CSARNPGGAYNEQFF. The chain employs TRBV20-1 and TRBJ2-1, with D possibly called TRBD1 or TRBD2 (7 bases each). Trimming removed 2 bases from V and 2 bases from J, with 13 bases in between. The CDR3 runs 15 residues. Germline V CDR1 and CDR2: DFQATT, SNEGSKA (reference sequence).

This clonotype was counted between two and nine times. The V and J genes are TRBV6-1 and TRBJ2-2; TRBD2 might be the D (7 bases). V was trimmed by 6 bases and J by 5 bases, leaving 16 bases between them. CDR3 size: 15 residues. Germline CDR1 and CDR2: MNHNS and SASEGT. The CDR3 DNA follows: TGTGCCAGCAGGGTCGCAGGGGAGGGGACCGGGGAGCTGTTTTTT. This translates into CASRVAGEGTGELFF.

In this sample, this clonotype turned up a few times. The V call is TRBV28, the J call TRBJ2-4, with 7 bases matching TRBD1. With V trimmed by 6 bases and J by 9 bases, 17 bases remained unmatched. This CDR3 contains 16 residues. The germline gives CDR1 MDHEN, CDR2 SYDVKM. The CDR3 DNA sequence: TGTGCCAGCAGCTTACCTGAGACAGGGATGAGGGGCATTCAGTACTTC. This translates into CASSLPETGMRGIQYF.

V gene TRBV29-1 combines with J gene TRBJ1-1; D unresolved. Trimming took off 0 bases at V and 0 bases at J, with 11 bases between the two ends. Germline V gene lookup returns CDR1 SQVTM and CDR2 ANQGSEA. The CDR3 runs to 15 residues. CDR3: CSVEDPGRMNTEAFF. CDR3 in DNA: TGCAGCGTTGAAGATCCTGGGAGAATGAACACTGAAGCTTTCTTT.

At least ten counts were recorded for this clonotype. The chain uses TRBV10-3 and TRBJ2-5; 10 bases are a match to TRBD2. Germline V gives CDR1 ENHRY, CDR2 SYGVKD. This CDR3 comprises 14 residues. The V and J ends lost 5 bases and 5 bases, in that order; junction bases with no gene match: 5. The CDR3 DNA reads as TGTGCCATCAGTTCTAGCGGGAGAGAGGAGACCCAGTACTTC. Its translation: CAISSSGREETQYF.

This clonotype was seen a few times. This chain joins TRBV29-1 and TRBJ2-7; 9 bases align to TRBD2. V dropped 7 bases and J dropped 2; count of bases not matched to a gene: 9. Per the germline V gene, CDR1 is SQVTM and CDR2 is ANQGSEA. The CDR3 extends over 14 amino acids. The CDR3 DNA sequence: TGCAGCGCCGTAGCGGGAGAGCAGGCCTACGAGCAGTACTTC. Amino acid sequence: CSAVAGEQAYEQYF.

In this sample, this clonotype turned up a few times. This chain uses TRBV27 with TRBJ1-2; unclear D gene. The length of the CDR3 is 14 residues. Germline CDR1 is MNHEY and CDR2 is SMNVEV (reference sequence). Trimming left V 3 bases short and J 5 bases short, with 13 bases between. The CDR3 DNA follows: TGTGCCAGCAGTTTTAACAGTTTTGGATATGGCTACACCTTC. This gives the protein CASSFNSFGYGYTF.

This clonotype has just a few counts. The chain is built from TRBV4-3 and TRBJ2-1; the D is unclear. Germline V gene lookup returns CDR1 LGHNA and CDR2 YSLEER. V was shortened by 0 bases and J by 6 bases, with 6 bases between the two germline ends. The length of the CDR3 is 13 residues. The CDR3 protein is CASSQEGFNEQFF. CDR3 DNA sequence: TGCGCCAGCAGCCAAGAGGGGTTCAATGAGCAGTTCTTC.

V is TRBV12-3 or TRBV12-4 and J is TRBJ2-3, with 8 nucleotides matching TRBD2. The CDR3 runs to 16 residues. With V trimmed by 3 bases and J by 0 bases, 5 bases remained unmatched. The CDR3 region has the DNA TGTGCCAGCAGTTTCGGCGGGGGGCTGAGCACAGATACGCAGTATTTT. This gives the protein CASSFGGGLSTDTQYF.

There are a few counts of this clonotype. The chain links TRBV7-9 to TRBJ1-6, with D unclear. The length of the CDR3 is 15 residues. Germline loops: CDR1 SEHNR, CDR2 FQNEAQ (reference sequence). V lost 7 bases, J lost 10 bases, and 20 bases lay in between. The CDR3 coding sequence is TGTGCCAGCACCCCGGCCGAGACGCGGTCCTCACCCCTCCACTTT. It is translated as CASTPAETRSSPLHF.

The chain links TRBV3-1 to TRBJ2-1; 9 positions agree with TRBD2. Trimming took 1 base from V and 8 from J; bases not matched to a gene: 9. From germline, CDR1 is LGHDT and CDR2 YNNKEL (reference sequence). The length of the CDR3 is 16 residues. The CDR3 region has the DNA TGTGCCAGCAGCCAAGGAGGTAGCGGGAGTAGAGATGAGCAGTTCTTC. This encodes CASSQGGSGSRDEQFF.

This clonotype was seen more than once but under ten times. The genes are TRBV18 and TRBJ1-2; maybe TRBD1 (6 bases). Trimming removed 3 bases at V and 0 bases at J, with 11 bases between. CDR3 size: 15 residues. Germline V gene data show CDR1 as KGHSH and CDR2 as LQKENI. The CDR3 sequence is CASSPGHQANYGYTF. The CDR3 DNA sequence: TGTGCCAGCTCACCGGGACACCAAGCTAACTATGGCTACACCTTC.

The chain has TRBV12-3 or TRBV12-4 and TRBJ1-1; 7 bases align to TRBD1. The CDR3 totals 11 residues. V was pared by 6 bases and J by 7 bases, with 2 bases of the junction left unmatched. Written as DNA, the CDR3 is TGTGCCAGCAGAGGGACAGTTGAAGCTTTCTTT. Translation gives CASRGTVEAFF.

This clonotype was observed a few times. V is TRBV7-2 and J is TRBJ2-7, with D possibly being TRBD1 (6 bases). Trimming removed 5 bases from V and 3 bases from J, with 14 bases in between. The germline gives CDR1 SGHTA, CDR2 FQGNSA. The length of the CDR3 is 14 residues. The CDR3 DNA is TGTGCCAGCAGCATACAGGGCCCCAGCTACGAGCAGTACTTC. This sequence encodes CASSIQGPSYEQYF.

This clonotype was detected a few times. For the CDR3, the DNA is TGCAGTGCTAGAGATACGGGGACAGGCACCTACGAGCAGTACTTC. Its translation: CSARDTGTGTYEQYF. V and J are TRBV20-1 and TRBJ2-7; 8 nucleotides match TRBD1. V trimming: 0 bases; J trimming: 2 bases; junction bases outside the gene matches: 6. This CDR3 has 15 residues. Germline V CDR1 and CDR2: DFQATT, SNEGSKA (reference sequence).

The rearrangement joins TRBV15 to TRBJ2-5; D is unclear. V lost 1 base, J lost 1 base, and 10 bases lay in between. CDR3 length equals 15 residues. CDR1 is LNHNV and CDR2 is YYDKDF in the germline V gene (reference sequence). CDR3 DNA sequence: TGTGCCACCAGCAGAGTTGGGCAAATCCAAGAGACCCAGTACTTC. Its translation is CATSRVGQIQETQYF.

This sequence joins TRBV6-5 and TRBJ2-1, with a possible D match to TRBD2 (6 bases). Trimming took 0 bases from V and 12 from J, leaving 15 bases between them. The CDR3 length is 14 residues. The germline CDR1 and CDR2 sequences are MNHEY and SVGAGI. The CDR3 DNA sequence: TGTGCCAGCAGTTACTCCGGGGGATTCCCCGGGCAGTTCTTC. Its protein product is CASSYSGGFPGQFF.